This TCR beta chain derives from a study of blood T cell repertoires in COVID-19. Only in-frame clones appear in the TCRdb table, and some are missing; sequencing was by immunoSEQ multiplex PCR. The profile shows some 250,000 clones, 80% to 90% of them singletons. This receptor was identified in a young man who had recovered from COVID-19. Material for sequencing was peripheral blood.

The CDR3 DNA reads as TGTGCCAGCAGTTACGGGCAGGGGTTCTACGAGCAGTACTTC. The encoded protein is CASSYGQGFYEQYF. This chain connects TRBV6-5 to TRBJ2-7; TRBD1 might be the D (6 bases). With 2 bases removed from V and 3 bases from J, the gap between germline ends came to 11 bases. CDR1 and CDR2 from the germline V gene are MNHEY and SVGAGI. This CDR3 has 14 amino acids.